Listed below are T cell receptor beta chains from one sample, sequenced in a study of glioma-infiltrating T cells. In TCRdb, the multiplex PCR reads were re-called with MiXCR into one record per CDR3 protein. In the table there are over 70,000 distinct CDR3 sequences, about 23% of which are singletons. Sequencing input: glioma tissue, nonneoplastic brain tissue, or PBMCs (not recorded which). The receptors were sampled from a human donor with low-grade glioma or glioblastoma, undergoing nonglioma brain surgery, or in good health (not recorded which). CDR3s include the opening cysteine and the closing phenylalanine or tryptophan. Each record gives: D gene, clone size, CDR3 length, J gene, V gene, CDR3 protein, CDR3 DNA. A D gene is named only where the DNA matches it firmly. Clone size is shown for a subset of rows, as once, few, many or a class of expanded clone.

D: NA
size: many
length: 17
J: TRBJ1-1
V: TRBV7-2
CDR3: CASSITLSGPRNTEAFF
DNA: TGTGCCAGCAGCATAACTCTCTCGGGACCCAGGAACACTGAAGCTTTCTTT

D: TRBD1
size: few
length: 15
J: TRBJ2-7
V: TRBV18
CDR3: CASSPLRDRSYEQYF
DNA: TGTGCCAGCTCACCACTCCGGGACAGATCCTACGAGCAGTACTTC

D: NA
size: many
length: 13
J: TRBJ1-1
V: TRBV20-1
CDR3: CSARDRVSSEAFF
DNA: TGCAGTGCTAGAGACAGGGTGTCGTCTGAAGCTTTCTTT

D: NA
size: many
length: 13
J: TRBJ2-4
V: TRBV2
CDR3: CASSGPRGDIQYF
DNA: TGTGCCAGCAGTGGCCCAAGGGGAGACATTCAGTACTTC

D: TRBD2
size: NA
length: 16
J: TRBJ2-1
V: TRBV9
CDR3: CASSPSMGLALNEQFF
DNA: TGTGCCAGCAGCCCTTCTATGGGACTAGCCCTCAATGAGCAGTTCTTC

D: NA
size: few
length: 14
J: TRBJ1-2
V: TRBV12-3/TRBV12-4
CDR3: CASSKGPTNYGYTF
DNA: TGTGCCAGCAGTAAAGGGCCTACTAACTATGGCTACACCTTC

D: NA
size: NA
length: 14
J: TRBJ1-2
V: TRBV7-9
CDR3: CASSLAGFGYGYTF
DNA: TGTGCCAGCAGCTTAGCAGGGTTTGGCTATGGCTACACCTTC

D: NA
size: NA
length: 15
J: TRBJ1-2
V: TRBV5-1
CDR3: CASSLGDTTNYGYTF
DNA: TGCGCCAGCAGCTTAGGGGACACTACTAACTATGGCTACACCTTC

D: NA
size: many
length: 14
J: TRBJ2-5
V: TRBV7-9
CDR3: CASSLTLEQETQYF
DNA: TGTGCCAGCAGCTTGACCCTAGAACAAGAGACCCAGTACTTC

D: TRBD1
size: NA
length: 12
J: TRBJ1-5
V: TRBV20-1
CDR3: CSALRGYQPQHF
DNA: TGCAGTGCTCTCAGGGGGTATCAGCCCCAGCATTTT